Included here is one TCR beta chain sequence, with context. Its antigen is currently not known. Per-base quality was not reported, and no clone a single base away is much larger than it. Donors were healthy HIV-negative adults with no recently reported acute infections or vaccinations. All donors were Caucasian adults living in Nashville, Tennessee, USA. CD4+ T cells were enriched through magnetic negative selection, after which naive cells were positively selected on CD45RA and the remaining negative fraction served as the memory subset. After blood collection by leukapheresis, PBMCs were isolated using Ficoll-Histopaque density gradient centrifugation and then cryopreserved in the vapor phase of liquid nitrogen. Analytical flow cytometry was used to check the purity and quantity of every magnetically sorted T cell population. Each sorted fraction had its genomic DNA isolated and then quantified by UV absorbance on a Nanodrop 2000c.

Using the deep immunoSEQ assay, TCR CDR3 regions were amplified from genomic DNA by multiplex PCR. Extracted genomic DNA from each cell subset was distributed evenly across all wells of several immunoSEQ 96-well plates, and each plate was treated as a replicate. For sorted subsets, roughly 200 ng of genomic DNA, equivalent to some 33,000 T cell genomes, went into each replicate PCR. Purified libraries were quantified with a Qubit 3.0 fluorometer, sized on a Bioanalyzer 2100, and re-quantified with the KAPA Library Quantification kit. Every immunoSEQ 96-well plate was sequenced on a dedicated single-read 150-cycle Illumina NextSeq 550 flow cell. Turning to the authors' computational methods: Because the immunoSEQ output held only junctional sequences and lacked quality scores, the filtering could not match the filtering applied to full-length reads. To assign V/J genes and CDR3, sequences were annotated against IMGT germline references using PyIR, a Python wrapper for IgBLAST v1.9. Any read was removed if the V/J assignment was weak (E-value above 1e-6), the CDR3 was missing, or the read contained stop codons, out-of-frame junctions, or ambiguous translated residues. V3J clonotypes were defined as sequences sharing an identical inferred V gene, J gene, and CDR3 amino acid sequence. To compute the percentage overlap between repertoires, the number of shared unique clonotypes was divided by the size of the smaller repertoire. Three approaches were used to assess repertoire richness: RTK rarefaction, the Chao1 estimator, and Recon v2.1 estimates of unobserved clonotypes. Generation probabilities for all TCRbeta clonotypes obtained by the gDNA method from a handful of donors were computed using OLGA. The clones in this table, taken by TCRdb from immuneACCESS, are in-frame only. Not every clone is retained; where verified, under half of the shortfall comes from an unresolved V gene, and the cause of the rest is unknown. V, J and clone size reflect that table, while D and trimming were determined from the DNA. Here the sample has over a million clones; roughly 96% occur a single time. The ten largest clones add up to roughly 1.2% of the sample.

This sample stems from a study of shared clonotypes between healthy human individuals (dated by TCRdb to 2019 to 2021). For the study in its entirety: A couple of women and three men aged 18 to 49 years were included in the cohort. To increase sequencing depth and limit assay-specific biases, different laboratories used diverse techniques to prepare libraries and sequence TCR repertoires. Leukapheresis yielded between about 0.9 and 10 billion PBMCs per donor. For each donor, three plates each were used for CD4 naive and CD4 memory, two plates were used for CD8 naive, and one plate was used for CD8 memory. To estimate repertoire size and how much clonotype sharing occurs between individuals, the study deeply sequenced the blood TCR repertoires of roughly 5 healthy adults. On the study overall, not on this receptor specifically: Roughly 5% of naive CD4, around 3.6% of naive CD8, about 2.1% of memory CD4, and 0.35% to 0.4% of memory CD8 clonotypes were shared across four donors. Larger estimated clonotype richness was generally found for naive subsets than for memory subsets. Incomplete sequencing was indicated by rarefaction of sorted-subset datasets, despite the large sequencing depth. Pairwise subsampling led to the expectation that sequencing depth would affect the degree of clonotype sharing among donors. Sampling was restricted to blood, and TCR repertoires in tissues likely differ from the TCR repertoires found in blood. Compared with non-shared clonotypes, the clonotypes found in all four sorted-subset donors had higher generation probabilities. The genetic and exposure-history diversity represented was limited by the small number of donors.

V was cut back by 5 bases and J by 4 bases, leaving a gap of 15 bases between them. The germline V gene supplies CDR1 SGHTS and CDR2 YDEGEE. There are 15 amino acids in the CDR3, from cysteine to phenylalanine inclusive. CDR3 DNA only is kept here, 45 bases in frame from base 1. The clonotype originates from a man aged 30 to 39 in good health. This chain is built from TRBV5-8 and TRBJ1-4; a confident D gene designation cannot be given. The specimen was naive CD4+ T cells sorted from blood. The meaning of the sample's cell subset or site label: CD45RA+ positively selected. The CDR3 is CASRARRGFNEKLFF. The nucleotides read TGTGCCAGCAGGGCCCGACGGGGATTTAATGAAAAACTGTTTTTT.